The clone carrying this TCR beta chain was counted many times. One end of the junction does not line up with germline, which may come from a read error. TCRdb reprocessed the RT-PCR reads with MiXCR, giving one entry per CDR3 protein. The sample has about 700,000 distinct CDR3 sequences, 14% seen once. This CDR3 spans 14 amino acids. Germline V gene data show CDR1 as SGDLS and CDR2 as YYNGEE. V usage is TRBV9 and J usage is TRBJ2-7; perhaps TRBD1 as D (6 bases). The sequence was collected from a female donor in good health, serving as a healthy control. Sequencing used memory CD4+ T cells from blood. The CDR3, as DNA: TGCGCCAGCAGCGTAACAGGGAGCTCCTACGAGCAGTACTTC. This gives the protein CASSVTGSSYEQYF.